This TCR beta chain was sequenced for a study of T cell responses to AZD1222 COVID-19 vaccine. The germline gives CDR1 MGHRA, CDR2 YSYEKL. CDR3 length: 14 amino acids. Trimming stripped 6 bases from V and 2 bases from J, with 11 bases between. This clone has just a few counts. Sequenced by immunoSEQ multiplex PCR; TCRdb stores in-frame clones only, minus some. The table includes 130,000 to 150,000 clones, 75% to 90% detected once. This sample comprised peripheral blood, obtained on day 0 of AZD1222 vaccination. The chain joins TRBV4-1 to TRBJ1-3; the D is unclear. The sequence came from an adult in good health. CDR3 in DNA: TGCGCCAGCAGAAGTGGAGCGCCTGGAAACACCATATATTTT. Amino acids: CASRSGAPGNTIYF.